These 11 T cell receptor beta chains came from one sample sequenced in a study of blood T cells in healthy people across ages. For the second PCR, which ran for roughly 7 to 11 cycles, a sample-barcoded 5' primer and a J-beta primer mix were used. A single record per CDR3 protein comes from TCRdb applying MiXCR to the 5' RACE reads. The table shows 600,000 or so distinct CDR3 sequences, with around 21% occurring only once. Sequencing was performed on blood. Receptor source: a man aged 65-85 years in good health.

V gene TRBV5-1 combines with J gene TRBJ1-1, with 9 nucleotides matching TRBD1. V lost 3 bases and J lost 4; bases outside the gene matches: 10. Per germline, CDR1 SGHRS and CDR2 YFSETQ. The length of the CDR3 is 16 residues. This chain's CDR3 is CASSSQGGQGGTEAFF. CDR3 bases: TGCGCCAGCAGCTCCCAGGGGGGACAGGGAGGCACTGAAGCTTTCTTT.

This chain connects TRBV29-1 to TRBJ2-1; 7 bases map to TRBD1. The CDR3 loop spans 11 amino acids. Germline V gene data show CDR1 as SQVTM and CDR2 as ANQGSEA. The CDR3 region has the DNA TGCACCTATGGGGACAGTGTCGGGCAGTTCTTC. Its translation: CTYGDSVGQFF.

The chain combines TRBV2 with TRBJ2-2; no clear D gene. V lost 8 bases and J 4 bases, leaving 11 bases between the germline ends. Germline V gene sequence: CDR1 SNHLY, CDR2 FYNNEI. CDR3 length equals 13 residues. The CDR3 is CASLHDFTGELFF. The CDR3 DNA reads TGTGCCAGCCTACACGACTTCACCGGGGAGCTGTTTTTT.

The sample holds a few counts of this clonotype. This sequence joins TRBV20-1 and TRBJ2-1; TRBD1 or TRBD2 may be the D gene (5 bases each). Looked up from germline, CDR1 is DFQATT and CDR2 is SNEGSKA (reference sequence). The CDR3 runs 15 residues. The V gene lost 6 bases and the J gene lost 7 bases, with 22 bases spanning the gap. CDR3 nucleotides: TGCAGTGCGACGCCGGGACCCCGAATGTTAAATGAGCAGTTCTTC. This sequence encodes CSATPGPRMLNEQFF.

The table lists this clonotype with a few counts. The rearrangement links TRBV20-1 to TRBJ2-1; TRBD2 agrees at 13 bases. TRBJ2-5 explains the end of the DNA better; the J call may be wrong. Germline V gives CDR1 DFQATT, CDR2 SNEGSKA (reference sequence). CDR3 length: 13 amino acids. The CDR3: CSARQGLAGAQYF. The CDR3, as DNA: TGCAGTGCGAGACAAGGACTAGCGGGGGCCCAGTACTTC.

In the case of this clonotype: At one of its ends the junction is not consistent with the germline gene, which may arise from a read error. V and J are TRBV6-1 and TRBJ2-5; D is undetermined. CDR1 MNHNS and CDR2 SASEGT come from the germline V gene. The CDR3 covers 12 residues. The CDR3 region is CASSDPRTSLFF. In nucleotides, the CDR3 is TGTGCCAGCAGTGATCCCCGGACCAGCCTGTTCTTC.

V and J are TRBV7-3 and TRBJ2-5, with D possibly being TRBD1 (6 bases). Germline V CDR1 and CDR2: SGHTA, FQGTGA. The CDR3 consists of 14 residues. Trimming left V 1 base short and J 11 bases short, with 17 bases between. The CDR3 loop reads CASSLMSGTNEQYF. The DNA of the CDR3 is TGTGCCAGCAGCTTAATGTCAGGGACAAATGAGCAGTACTTC.

This chain joins TRBV27 and TRBJ1-6; no clear D. The CDR3 runs 14 residues. In germline, CDR1 is MNHEY, CDR2 SMNVEV (reference sequence). The V gene lost 6 bases and the J gene lost 7 bases, with 13 bases spanning the gap. DNA of the CDR3: TGTGCCAGCAGGAAGACGGGGTGGAATTCACCCCTCCACTTT. Amino acids: CASRKTGWNSPLHF.

This clonotype has only a few counts. The chain recombines TRBV12-3 or TRBV12-4 with TRBJ1-1; D gene ambiguous. Trimming took off 4 bases at V and 6 bases at J, with 18 bases between the two ends. The CDR3 loop spans 15 amino acids. DNA of the CDR3: TGTGCCAGCAGTTACTCAGGTCATCTAGACCCTGAAGCTTTCTTT. This codes for CASSYSGHLDPEAFF.

The chain has TRBV5-1 and TRBJ2-1; TRBD2 aligns across 12 bases. Germline loops: CDR1 SGHRS, CDR2 YFSETQ. This CDR3 region has 19 residues. V was pared by 1 base and J by 0 bases, with 8 bases of the junction left unmatched. CDR3 bases: TGCGCCAGCAGCTTGCTGGGGCTAGCGGGAGGGCCCTCCTACAATGAGCAGTTCTTC. It codes for CASSLLGLAGGPSYNEQFF.

The chain recombines TRBV7-9 with TRBJ2-4; 13 nucleotides line up with TRBD2. Germline trimming cut 5 bases from V and 11 bases from J; bases unmatched to any gene: 6. The CDR3 has 14 amino acids. In germline, CDR1 is SEHNR, CDR2 FQNEAQ (reference sequence). The CDR3: CASSPRTSGSVQYF. The CDR3 coding sequence is TGTGCCAGCAGCCCACGGACTAGCGGGAGTGTTCAGTACTTC.